Here is one TCR beta chain with its context. This entry is derived from a study of blood T cell repertoires in COVID-19. Overall study: PBMCs, B-cell-depleted T cells, or T cells were the source of the cDNA or gDNA that made up the material.

Individuals drawn from approximately 22 US areas were about 18 to 90 years old. All recovered Cohort 3 donors got two negative PCRs, got clearance, or saw symptom resolution. The CDR3 spans 13 residues. The V gene's germline CDR1 is MNHEY and CDR2 SVGAGI. With V trimmed by 7 bases and J by 13 bases, 10 bases remained unmatched. Source study methods: Reference gene primer amplification in the assay estimated nucleated cell counts. Sequencing used immunoSEQ multiplex PCR; TCRdb keeps in-frame clones, though not all of them. That table is the source of V, J and clone size, and D and trimming were worked out from the DNA. The sample shows over 350,000 clones, around nine tenths of them seen only once.

This TCR came from a woman aged 50 to 60 who had recovered from COVID-19. The genes are TRBV6-5 and TRBJ2-2; TRBD1 matches at 9 bases. The specimen was PBMCs or T cells enriched from blood (not recorded which). This CDR3 reads CASIRMGQGVLFF. The CDR3 bases are TGTGCCAGCATCCGAATGGGACAGGGAGTGCTGTTTTTT.